Each of the 29 T cell receptor beta chains below was sequenced from the same sample in a study of OX40 agonist ivuxolimab in advanced cancers. The method was immunoSEQ multiplex PCR; TCRdb's version includes in-frame clones alone and lacks a portion of them. The table shows about 68,000 clones, with roughly nine tenths occurring only once. The sequencing here drew on CD4+ or CD8+ T cells sorted from blood, taken in a trial of the OX40 agonist ivuxolimab. These receptors came from an adult with an advanced solid tumor such as melanoma, head and neck, liver or kidney cancer.

This chain uses TRBV14 with TRBJ1-1; no clear D. CDR1 SGHDN and CDR2 FVKESK come from the germline V gene. The CDR3 totals 15 residues. Trimming cost V 4 bases and J 0 bases, with 12 bases left between them. For the CDR3, the DNA is TGTGCCAGCAGCCTACCGATTCCGGTGAACACTGAAGCTTTCTTT. The encoded protein is CASSLPIPVNTEAFF.

The chain employs TRBV7-8 and TRBJ2-2; D gene ambiguous. The CDR3 is 12 residues long. CDR1 is SGHVS, CDR2 FQNEAQ, per germline. V was cut by 5 bases and J by 8 bases, with 9 bases left in between. The CDR3: CASSPRGGELFF. For the CDR3, the DNA is TGTGCCAGCAGCCCCCGTGGTGGGGAGCTGTTTTTT.

As regards this clone: Additional DNA sequences in this sample encode the identical CDR3. This chain uses TRBV11-3 with TRBJ2-7; D may be TRBD2 (6 bases). This CDR3 is built from 12 residues. The germline V and J ends were trimmed by 5 bases and 5 bases, with 10 bases remaining between them. Germline V CDR1 and CDR2: SGHNT, YENEEA. In DNA, the CDR3 is TGTGCCAGCAGCCGGGACTCACACGAGCAGTACTTC. Protein product: CASSRDSHEQYF.

The chain combines TRBV5-1 with TRBJ1-2, with a weak D call TRBD1 (6 bases). Trimming removed 1 base from V and 0 bases from J, with 10 bases in between. This CDR3 comprises 15 residues. CDR1 and CDR2 from the germline V gene are SGHRS and YFSETQ. DNA of the CDR3: TGCGCCAGCAGCTTGCCGGGACAAGCTAACTATGGCTACACCTTC. Its protein is CASSLPGQANYGYTF.

This rearrangement joins TRBV10-2 to TRBJ2-3, with D tentatively TRBD2 (5 bases). The CDR3 runs to 16 residues. Germline V gene lookup returns CDR1 WSHSY and CDR2 SAAADI. Trimming took 3 bases from V and 0 from J, leaving 13 bases between them. CDR3 DNA: TGCGCCAGCAGTGAAGCGGCGGGTCCTAGCACAGATACGCAGTATTTT. Residues: CASSEAAGPSTDTQYF.

The chain couples TRBV7-3 to TRBJ2-1; TRBD2 matches 10 bases. There are 14 residues in the CDR3. Per the germline V gene, CDR1 is SGHTA and CDR2 is FQGTGA. Trimming at V came to 4 bases and at J to 6 bases, leaving 3 bases not matched to a gene. This chain's CDR3 is CASSSSSGSNEQFF. The CDR3 bases are TGTGCCAGCAGCTCCTCTAGCGGGAGCAATGAGCAGTTCTTC.

The chain joins TRBV7-9 to TRBJ1-3; 8 nucleotides match TRBD1. Germline V gene data show CDR1 as SEHNR and CDR2 as FQNEAQ (reference sequence). The CDR3 sequence is 15 residues long. The V segment lost 6 bases and the J segment 3 bases; nucleotides outside the gene matches: 7. The CDR3 here is CASSRQGAFGNTIYF. CDR3 sequence (DNA): TGTGCCAGCAGTCGCCAGGGGGCGTTTGGAAACACCATATATTTT.

J is TRBJ1-1 and V is TRBV15; 8 positions match TRBD1. The CDR3 extends over 20 amino acids. The V segment lost 3 bases and the J segment 7 bases; nucleotides outside the gene matches: 25. Germline assignment: CDR1 LNHNV and CDR2 YYDKDF (reference sequence). The CDR3 sequence: CATSSPLALTGGSYTYEAFF. CDR3 coding DNA: TGTGCCACCAGCAGCCCCTTAGCCCTAACAGGGGGATCGTATACCTATGAAGCTTTCTTT.

The chain couples TRBV7-3 to TRBJ2-1; no firm D call. The germline V gene encodes CDR1 SGHTA and CDR2 FQGTGA. The germline V and J ends were trimmed by 1 base and 8 bases, with 12 bases remaining between them. The CDR3 is 14 amino acids. The CDR3 DNA is TGTGCCAGCAGCTTAATGTCCGGTTGGCATGAGCAGTTCTTC. Protein: CASSLMSGWHEQFF.

The CDR3 sequence: CAISEKLVLDPYEQYF. DNA of the CDR3: TGTGCCATCAGTGAGAAATTAGTACTGGACCCCTACGAGCAGTACTTC. The V and J genes are TRBV10-3 and TRBJ2-7; D uncertain. Germline V CDR1 and CDR2: ENHRY, SYGVKD. Deletions cut 2 bases from V and 2 bases from J, with 16 bases between. The CDR3 is 16 amino acids.

The chain couples TRBV15 to TRBJ1-6, with D tentatively TRBD1 (5 bases). The CDR3 is 14 amino acids. Trimming shortened V by 6 bases and J by 9 bases, and 15 bases separated the two germline ends. Germline values: CDR1 LNHNV, CDR2 YYDKDF (reference sequence). CDR3 amino acids: CATRAGTRSSPLHF. For the CDR3, the DNA is TGTGCCACCAGGGCCGGGACCCGATCTTCACCCCTCCACTTT.

The V gene is TRBV7-6, the J gene TRBJ2-1; D uncertain. There are 15 residues in the CDR3. Between the trimmed V and J ends, which lost 1 base and 0 bases, there was a span of 7 bases. Germline CDR1 and CDR2: SGHVS and FNYEAQ. CDR3 in amino acids: CASSLEAASYNEQFF. CDR3 coding DNA: TGTGCCAGCAGCTTAGAGGCGGCCTCCTACAATGAGCAGTTCTTC.

The chain couples TRBV9 to TRBJ2-5; perhaps TRBD1 as D (6 bases). The length of the CDR3 is 15 residues. V was pared by 3 bases and J by 5 bases, with 17 bases between. CDR1 is SGDLS and CDR2 is YYNGEE in the germline V gene. The CDR3 sequence is CASSGLDRGGETQYF. The CDR3 nucleotides are TGTGCCAGCAGCGGACTGGACAGAGGCGGGGAGACCCAGTACTTC.

The CDR3 bases are TGTGCCACCGGATCCCTAGGAGGGAGTACTGAAGCTTTCTTT. Translated: CATGSLGGSTEAFF. This chain connects TRBV6-5 to TRBJ1-1; no clear D gene. The CDR3 totals 14 residues. Germline loops: CDR1 MNHEY, CDR2 SVGAGI. The ends were cut back, 10 bases at V and 5 bases at J, with 20 bases in the middle.

The genes are TRBV12-5 and TRBJ1-2; possibly TRBD1 for D (6 bases). Per the germline V gene, CDR1 is LGHNT and CDR2 is FRNRAP. The CDR3 runs 17 residues. Between the trimmed V and J ends, which lost 2 bases and 7 bases, there was a span of 23 bases. CDR3 protein: CASGLQSWGRGPGGYTF. The CDR3 DNA reads as TGTGCTAGTGGTTTGCAAAGTTGGGGCAGGGGCCCTGGTGGCTACACCTTC. Combining the CDR3 with reference TRBV12-5 and TRBJ1-2 gives the whole variable domain DARVTQTPRHKVTEMGQEVTMRCQPILGHNTVFWYRQTMMQGLELLAYFRNRAPLDDSGMPKDRFSAEMPDATLATLKIQPSEPRDSAVYFCASGLQSWGRGPGGYTFGSGTRLTVV.

V usage is TRBV6-5 and J usage is TRBJ2-7; D is undetermined. V gave up 6 bases and J gave up 2 bases, with 5 bases separating them. This CDR3 contains 11 residues. Germline CDR1 and CDR2: MNHEY and SVGAGI. The CDR3 spells CASSQTYEQYF. CDR3 nucleotides: TGTGCCAGCAGCCAAACCTACGAGCAGTACTTC.

This clone has a handful of counts. The chain uses TRBV6-1 and TRBJ2-3; no reliable D call. This CDR3 region has 13 residues. CDR1 MNHNS and CDR2 SASEGT come from the germline V gene. V was pared by 8 bases and J by 3 bases, with 12 bases between. In nucleotides, the CDR3 is TGTGCCAGCTACCTCAGGAGAACAGATACGCAGTATTTT. Encoded protein: CASYLRRTDTQYF.

This clone was detected only a few times. This chain joins TRBV20-1 and TRBJ1-1; D ambiguous. With 4 bases removed from V and 3 bases from J, the gap between germline ends came to 6 bases. The CDR3 loop spans 11 amino acids. Germline assignment: CDR1 DFQATT and CDR2 SNEGSKA (reference sequence). CDR3 sequence: CSAIWHTEAFF. In DNA form, the CDR3 reads TGCAGTGCTATCTGGCACACTGAAGCTTTCTTT.

V is TRBV20-1 and J is TRBJ2-7; D unclear. The CDR3 runs 9 residues. Germline V gene sequence: CDR1 DFQATT, CDR2 SNEGSKA (reference sequence). CDR3 DNA sequence: TGCACCCAAACCCACGAGCAGTACTTC. Its translation: CTQTHEQYF.

V and J are TRBV7-7 and TRBJ2-3; possible D gene TRBD1, 5 bases. Germline V gene sequence: CDR1 SSHAT, CDR2 FNYEAQ (reference sequence). Trimming took 5 bases from V and 3 from J, leaving 9 bases between them. The CDR3 has 13 amino acids. In DNA, the CDR3 is TGTGCCAGCAGCGGACACGGGACAGATACGCAGTATTTT. Amino acids: CASSGHGTDTQYF.

The V gene is TRBV29-1, the J gene TRBJ1-3; unclear D gene. Germline-derived CDR1 and CDR2 are SQVTM and ANQGSEA. CDR3 length equals 13 residues. V was shortened by 5 bases and J by 0 bases, with 8 bases between the two germline ends. The CDR3: CSVSTDSGNTIYF. In DNA form, the CDR3 reads TGCAGCGTTAGTACAGACTCTGGAAACACCATATATTTT.

The genes are TRBV6-1 and TRBJ1-6; D is ambiguous. The CDR3 length is 16 residues. Germline V gene sequence: CDR1 MNHNS, CDR2 SASEGT. Deletions cut 1 base from V and 6 bases from J, with 13 bases between. In nucleotides, the CDR3 is TGTGCCAGCAGTGAAGGTGATCCGGGCGGTAATTCACCCCTCCACTTT. This sequence encodes CASSEGDPGGNSPLHF.

The V call is TRBV4-1, the J call TRBJ2-1, with TRBD2 matching over 7 bases. The CDR3 is made up of 16 amino acids. After removal of 0 bases from V and 5 bases from J, the junction contained 7 bases not matched to a gene. CDR1 is MGHRA, CDR2 YSYEKL, per germline. CDR3 DNA: TGCGCCAGCAGCCAAGAGGGAGGGAATGGTCACAATGAGCAGTTCTTC. Encoded protein: CASSQEGGNGHNEQFF.

The chain combines TRBV28 with TRBJ1-3, with D perhaps matching TRBD1 (5 bases). Trimming stripped 2 bases from V and 5 bases from J, with 10 bases between. Germline V lookup: CDR1 MDHEN, CDR2 SYDVKM. This CDR3 has 14 residues. Here the CDR3 reads CASSLEGRRNTIYF. CDR3 DNA sequence: TGTGCCAGCAGTTTAGAGGGACGGCGAAACACCATATATTTT.

The rearrangement joins TRBV9 to TRBJ2-2; D remains ambiguous. The V gene lost 2 bases and the J gene lost 1 base, with 6 bases spanning the gap. The CDR3 is 14 amino acids. Germline assignment: CDR1 SGDLS and CDR2 YYNGEE. The CDR3 coding sequence is TGTGCCAGCAGCGTTGACGTGAACACCGGGGAGCTGTTTTTT. It yields the protein CASSVDVNTGELFF.

The chain carries TRBV19 and TRBJ2-3, with 7 bases lining up with TRBD2. Germline loops: CDR1 LNHDA, CDR2 SQIVND (reference sequence). The length of the CDR3 is 16 residues. After removal of 1 base from V and 4 bases from J, the junction contained 8 bases not matched to a gene. This chain's CDR3 is CASSIVASGSADTQYF. Written as DNA, the CDR3 is TGTGCCAGTAGTATAGTTGCTAGCGGTTCAGCAGATACGCAGTATTTT.

The chain links TRBV7-6 to TRBJ2-6, with 9 bases identical to TRBD1. Per germline, CDR1 SGHVS and CDR2 FNYEAQ. Losses at the gene ends were 7 bases for V and 0 bases for J; bases not matched to a gene: 10. This CDR3 is 18 amino acids long. The CDR3 nucleotides are TGTGCCAGCACGCTCTCGGGACAGGGAACCTCTGGGGCCAACGTCCTGACTTTC. The encoded protein is CASTLSGQGTSGANVLTF. Full variable domain (missing parts from reference TRBV7-6 and TRBJ2-6): GAGVSQSPRYKVTKRGQDVALRCDPISGHVSLYWYRQALGQGPEFLTYFNYEAQQDKSGLPNDRFSAERPEGSISTLTIQRTEQRDSAMYRCASTLSGQGTSGANVLTFGAGSRLTVL.

The rearrangement joins TRBV18 to TRBJ1-1; the match to TRBD1 covers 10 bases. The trim removed 3 bases at V and 4 bases at J, leaving 5 bases unmatched. The CDR3 totals 15 residues. CDR1 and CDR2 from the germline V gene are KGHSH and LQKENI. CDR3 sequence: CASSPTGGLGTEAFF. DNA of the CDR3: TGTGCCAGCTCACCGACAGGGGGCCTAGGCACTGAAGCTTTCTTT.

The chain carries TRBV4-2 and TRBJ1-1; perhaps TRBD1 as D (5 bases). The germline gives CDR1 LGHNA, CDR2 YNFKEQ. Deletions cut 0 bases from V and 6 bases from J, with 17 bases between. This CDR3 has 16 amino acids. This chain's CDR3 is CASSQEFERDEPEAFF. The CDR3 DNA is TGTGCCAGCAGCCAAGAATTCGAGAGGGACGAACCTGAAGCTTTCTTT.